The rows below give T cell receptor beta chains drawn from one sample of a study of OX40 agonist ivuxolimab in advanced cancers. TCRdb keeps only in-frame clones here, not all; method: immunoSEQ multiplex PCR. The repertoire holds more than 80,000 clones, with roughly 84% as singletons. Sequenced material: CD4+ or CD8+ T cells sorted from blood, taken in a trial of the OX40 agonist ivuxolimab. These receptors were taken from an adult with an advanced solid tumor such as melanoma, head and neck, liver or kidney cancer. The CDR3 runs from the conserved cysteine through the conserved F or W. A D gene is named only where the DNA matches it firmly. Some rows have no size entry. The others give once, few or many, or a class for an expanded clone.

TRBV9,.,TRBJ1-4,.,TGTGCCAGCAGCGTAGGCCTGGGTAATGAAAAACTGTTTTTT,CASSVGLGNEKLFF
TRBV7-9,.,TRBJ1-5,.,TGTGCCAGCAGCCGAGACAGGTTGGAGCCCCAGCATTTT,CASSRDRLEPQHF
TRBV10-1,.,TRBJ2-7,.,TGCGCCAGCAGTCCCGGGCTACCTTACGAGCAGTACTTC,CASSPGLPYEQYF
TRBV29-1,.,TRBJ1-1,.,TGCAGCGCTGCTAGGGTTGGAGGGAACACTGAAGCTTTCTTT,CSAARVGGNTEAFF
TRBV6-6,.,TRBJ2-3,.,TGTGCCAGCAGCCGTCCGGGAGTATCAGATACGCAGTATTTT,CASSRPGVSDTQYF
TRBV19,.,TRBJ1-5,.,TGTGCCAGTGCGAGGAGGGGGAACAATCAGCCCCAGCATTTT,CASARRGNNQPQHF
TRBV28,.,TRBJ2-5,.,TGTGCCAGCAGTTTGATCAGTCCACAAGAGACCCAGTACTTC,CASSLISPQETQYF
TRBV5-8,.,TRBJ1-4,.,TGTGCCAGCAGCTTGCGGGGGGCCGCTAATGAAAAACTGTTTTTT,CASSLRGAANEKLFF
TRBV5-1,.,TRBJ2-1,.,TGCGCCAGCAGCTTCGACGGCTACAATGAGCAGTTCTTC,CASSFDGYNEQFF
TRBV5-6,.,TRBJ1-3,.,TGTGCCAGCAGCTTGGGCAGTTGGGTAGACACCATATATTTT,CASSLGSWVDTIYF
TRBV9,TRBD1,TRBJ1-2,.,TGTGCCAGCAGCCTTGGACAGGGAGGACACTATGGCTACACCTTC,CASSLGQGGHYGYTF
TRBV30,.,TRBJ2-5,.,TGTGCCTGGAGTGTAGGAGAGACCCAGTACTTC,CAWSVGETQYF
TRBV2,.,TRBJ1-4,.,TGTGCCAGCGCCCGGAGTCTTAATGAAAAACTGTTTTTT,CASARSLNEKLFF
TRBV5-4,.,TRBJ2-2,.,TGTGCCAGCAGCTTGTTCCAGAGGGACGCCGGGGAGCTGTTTTTT,CASSLFQRDAGELFF
TRBV4-3,.,TRBJ2-2,.,TGCGCCAGCAGCCAAGACGGGACCCTTGGAGGGGAGCTGTTTTTT,CASSQDGTLGGELFF
TRBV9,.,TRBJ2-3,.,TGTGCCAGCAGCCCCCGATGGGCCCAGTTCTCGAACACAGATACGCAGTATTTT,CASSPRWAQFSNTDTQYF
TRBV9,.,TRBJ2-6,.,TGTGCCAGCAGCGTATATGGCGGGATGGACTCTGGGGCCAACGTCCTGACTTTC,CASSVYGGMDSGANVLTF
TRBV11-2,TRBD1,TRBJ1-3,.,TGTGCCAGCAGCCAAGTCACAGGGGGCTCTGGAAACACCATATATTTT,CASSQVTGGSGNTIYF
TRBV6-1,.,TRBJ2-1,.,TGTGCCAGCAGTGACCATGCCCGGGGTCCGCCGGATGAGCAGTTCTTC,CASSDHARGPPDEQFF
TRBV15,.,TRBJ2-2,.,TGTGCCACCAGCAGAGTATCTACCTGGGGGGAGCTGTTTTTT,CATSRVSTWGELFF
TRBV18,.,TRBJ2-7,once,TGTGCCAGCTCACCGGCTGCGAGCTCCTACGAGCAGTACTTC,CASSPAASSYEQYF
TRBV5-1,.,TRBJ1-3,once,TGCGCCAGCAGCTTGGAAGGACCTTCTGGAAACACCATATATTTT,CASSLEGPSGNTIYF
TRBV5-1,.,TRBJ1-2,once,TGCGCCAGCAGCTTGGCCTATTTGGATGGCTACACCTTC,CASSLAYLDGYTF
TRBV29-1,TRBD2,TRBJ2-7,.,TGCAGCGTTGAAGATCGGACTAGCGGAGGCTCTTACGAGCAGTACTTC,CSVEDRTSGGSYEQYF
TRBV20-1,.,TRBJ1-3,.,TGCAGTGCTCGGGACATTAACACCATATATTTT,CSARDINTIYF
TRBV5-1,.,TRBJ1-6,.,TGCGCCAGCAGCTTGGGCCCCCAGGGTAATAATAATTCACCCCTCCACTTT,CASSLGPQGNNNSPLHF
TRBV10-2,.,TRBJ2-7,few,TGCGCCAGCAGTGAGCCGGCAAACTACGAGCAGTACTTC,CASSEPANYEQYF
TRBV28,.,TRBJ2-6,few,TGTGCCAGCAGTTATTGGCAGGGGATCTCTGGGGCCAACGTCCTGACTTTC,CASSYWQGISGANVLTF